This TCR beta chain was captured by sequencing in a study of cytomegalovirus exposure and HLA in healthy donors. Whole-study results and caveats: Clusters of TCRs from the first cohort tended to co-occur in the approximately 130 validation repertoires (as a later analysis found). Cytomegalovirus status was reportedly diagnosed by the classifier with high specificity and sensitivity.

Donors came from a validation cohort of over a hundred subjects, distinct from the first 666-subject cohort. Details on this clone: Antigen unknown.

Produced via immunoSEQ multiplex PCR; TCRdb's table is partial and in-frame only. The sample gives 120,000 to 150,000 clones, around 84% of which show up once; around 10% is in the top ten. The origin of this receptor is a man aged 18-30 years in good health and CMV-seropositive. The sample comprised PBMCs.

In nucleotides, the CDR3 is TGTGCCAGCAGTTCCCCGGGACTAGGATCCTACGAGCAGTACTTC. Protein product: CASSSPGLGSYEQYF. The chain uses TRBV27 and TRBJ2-7; 8 bases fit TRBD2. This CDR3 has 15 residues. The V gene's germline CDR1 is MNHEY and CDR2 SMNVEV (reference sequence). The ends lost 4 bases at V and 1 base at J; junction bases unmatched: 6.